This record concerns one T cell receptor beta chain sequence. Antigen unknown. This record belongs to a study of PD-1 blockade in classical Hodgkin lymphoma. Germline assignment: CDR1 MDHEN and CDR2 SYDVKM. This CDR3 contains 14 residues. Study observations and caveats: As was reported, newly diagnosed patients showed lower baseline TCR diversity than healthy donors did. With CD4+ cells, TCR diversity rose significantly by C4D1, but not with CD8+ cells. Repertoire differences have undefined causes, possibly disease activity or prior therapy. Initiation of nivolumab under 1 year after ASCT led to exclusion of patients.

Every patient relapsed after autologous stem cell transplantation, and brentuximab vedotin exposure varied. Repertoires were generated with immunoSEQ multiplex PCR, while TCRdb's copy carries only in-frame clones and drops some. Here the sample spans over 60,000 clones, 70% to 75% being singletons. This specimen was peripheral blood mononuclear cells (PBMCs), taken before the second cycle of nivolumab. This chain uses TRBV28 with TRBJ2-5; unclear D gene. TRBJ2-7 matches the DNA end more closely, so the J call is doubtful. This receptor was taken from a human donor with classical Hodgkin lymphoma. This CDR3 is CASSLYGGTYEQYF. In DNA form, the CDR3 reads TGTGCCAGCAGTTTATATGGTGGAACCTACGAGCAGTACTTC.